Listed below are T cell receptor beta chains from one sample, sequenced in a study of control samples from healthy donors and cancer patients. Measured with immunoSEQ multiplex PCR; TCRdb has only the in-frame clones, and not every one. The table shows approximately 140,000 clones, with around 90% occurring only once. The sample was blood. These TCRs come from a man aged 18 to 35 in good health. The CDR3 runs from the conserved cysteine through the conserved F or W. D genes are given only for firm matches. Size is omitted from some rows. Given values are once, few, many or a class for expanded clones.

abundance	v_gene	j_gene	d_gene	CDR3aa	CDR3nt
-	TRBV5-3	TRBJ1-5	TRBD1	CAIRRGRGDQPQHF	TGTGCTATACGGAGGGGGCGCGGGGATCAGCCCCAGCATTTT
-	TRBV18	TRBJ2-7	-	CASSPPNYEQYF	TGTGCCAGCTCACCTCCGAACTACGAGCAGTACTTC
-	TRBV28	TRBJ2-7	TRBD1	CASSPGTGSPYEQYF	TGTGCCAGCAGCCCCGGGACAGGGAGCCCCTACGAGCAGTACTTC
-	TRBV6-1	TRBJ1-2	-	CASSEWGPAGYTF	TGTGCCAGCAGTGAATGGGGGCCGGCCGGCTACACCTTC
-	TRBV7-9	TRBJ2-5	TRBD1	CASRTGTGTPEETQYF	TGTGCCAGCAGGACCGGGACAGGAACCCCAGAAGAGACCCAGTACTTC
-	TRBV4-1	TRBJ2-5	-	CASSHRREDSGQETQYF	TGCGCCAGCAGCCACAGGAGGGAAGATAGCGGTCAAGAGACCCAGTACTTC
few	TRBV6-6	TRBJ1-5	-	CASSPADSLDQPQHF	TGTGCCAGCAGTCCCGCCGACAGCCTGGATCAGCCCCAGCATTTT
-	TRBV2	TRBJ1-3	-	CASRGPSSGNTIYF	TGTGCCAGCAGGGGGCCGAGCTCTGGAAACACCATATATTTT
-	TRBV27	TRBJ2-7	-	CASGPNADFPMEQYF	TGTGCCAGCGGACCGAATGCGGACTTCCCGATGGAGCAGTACTTC
once	TRBV19	TRBJ2-1	-	CASSIPLSYNEQFF	TGTGCCAGTAGTATACCCCTCTCCTACAATGAGCAGTTCTTC
-	TRBV4-3	TRBJ1-3	-	CASSHHPPGDTIYF	TGCGCCAGCAGCCACCACCCCCCCGGGGACACCATATATTTT
-	TRBV3-1/TRBV3-2	TRBJ1-5	-	CASSQAPNQPQHF	TGTGCCAGCAGCCAAGCCCCCAATCAGCCCCAGCATTTT
once	TRBV5-6	TRBJ1-2	TRBD1	CASRRTGSFNYGYTF	TGTGCCAGCAGAAGGACAGGTTCCTTCAACTATGGCTACACCTTC
-	TRBV7-3	TRBJ2-3	TRBD1	CASSREGQGDGDTQYF	TGTGCCAGCAGTCGGGAGGGACAGGGGGACGGGGATACGCAGTATTTT
-	TRBV24-1	TRBJ2-6	-	CATSLYTSPTSRANVLTF	TGTGCCACCAGTCTGTACACTAGTCCAACAAGTCGGGCCAACGTCCTGACTTTC
-	TRBV5-6	TRBJ1-6	-	CASSLGDSSYNSPLHF	TGTGCCAGCAGCTTGGGGGATAGCTCCTATAATTCACCCCTCCACTTT
-	TRBV7-9	TRBJ2-3	-	CASSRGIDTDTQYF	TGTGCCAGCAGCAGAGGGATAGACACAGATACGCAGTATTTT
-	TRBV28	TRBJ1-2	-	CASSLDQEINYGYTF	TGTGCCAGCAGTTTAGATCAGGAGATAAACTATGGCTACACCTTC
-	TRBV19	TRBJ1-1	-	CASSSRRGAGFTEAFF	TGTGCCAGTAGCTCCCGGCGAGGGGCAGGATTCACTGAAGCTTTCTTT
-	TRBV12-3/TRBV12-4	TRBJ2-5	TRBD1	CASRPTGVATQYF	TGTGCCAGCAGACCAACAGGGGTGGCGACCCAGTACTTC